This TCR beta chain stems from a study of OX40 agonist ivuxolimab in advanced cancers. On the study more broadly: Past anti-PD-1, anti-PD-L1 or anti-CTLA-4 therapy was accepted, and 40% to 50% had received some.

Study-wide results and limits: Partial responders dosed at 0.1-3.0 mg/kg displayed clonal expansion ranking among the lowest. Averaging showed that CD8+ T cells had more expanded clones than CD4+ did.

Worth noting for this clone: Its cognate antigen is unknown.

With 0 bases clipped from V and 3 bases from J, the junction kept 7 bases outside the gene matches. CDR3 length: 18 amino acids. Germline values: CDR1 MGHRA, CDR2 YSYEKL. Sequencing was performed with immunoSEQ multiplex PCR; in TCRdb, only in-frame clones are kept and a portion is missing. The sample has tens of thousands of clones, nearly 90% seen once; the top ten hold about 11%. The TCR comes from an adult with an advanced solid tumor such as melanoma, head and neck, liver or kidney cancer. This specimen consisted of CD4+ or CD8+ T cells sorted from blood, obtained in a trial of the OX40 agonist ivuxolimab. The chain joins TRBV4-1 to TRBJ2-3, with TRBD2 identical over 12 bases. CDR3 in amino acids: CASSQDGRTSGRTDTQYF. As DNA, the CDR3 is TGCGCCAGCAGCCAAGATGGGAGAACTAGCGGGAGGACAGATACGCAGTATTTT.